What follows are 13 T cell receptor beta chains derived from one specimen sequenced in a study of T-cell reconstitution after alpha-beta-depleted transplantation in children. Study-wide findings and caveats: One year post-transplant, T-cell counts and diversity were largely derived from T cells produced anew.

These receptors lack a known antigen. Construction of the TCRbeta library involved unique molecular identifiers. TCRdb used MiXCR to reprocess the PCR reads, holding one entry per CDR3 protein. The table includes around 270,000 distinct CDR3 sequences, 6.5% to 9% detected once. The specimen was peripheral blood, collected 360 days after TCRalphabeta/CD19-depleted stem cell transplant. The receptors come from a female patient aged 2-15 years who had a stem cell transplant for Fanconi anemia, so the T cells may come from the graft donor.

This clonotype was found many times. The rearrangement uses TRBV20-1 and TRBJ2-6; TRBD1 matches at 7 bases. The CDR3 runs to 16 residues. The junction had 2 bases not matched to a gene; V was cut back by 0 bases and J by 0 bases. Germline assignment: CDR1 DFQATT and CDR2 SNEGSKA (reference sequence). The CDR3 sequence is CSARDHRGSGANVLTF. CDR3 DNA sequence: TGCAGTGCTAGAGATCACAGGGGCTCTGGGGCCAACGTCCTGACTTTC.

This clonotype appeared many times. This chain connects TRBV5-5 to TRBJ2-7; 9 nucleotides agree with TRBD1. The germline V gene has CDR1 SGHKS and CDR2 YYEKEE (reference sequence). Trimming removed 6 bases from V and 2 bases from J; junction bases left unmatched: 3. The CDR3 has 13 amino acids. The CDR3 is CASKGQGPYEQYF. CDR3 DNA sequence: TGTGCCAGCAAGGGACAGGGTCCCTACGAGCAGTACTTC.

This clonotype turned up a few times. The chain joins TRBV30 to TRBJ2-3, with D tentatively TRBD1 or TRBD2 (5 bases each). Per the germline V gene, CDR1 is GTSNPN and CDR2 is SVGIG (reference sequence). V lost 4 bases to trimming and J lost 2 bases, with 16 bases between them. The CDR3 totals 15 residues. This CDR3 reads CAWTEGKRVTDTQYF. For the CDR3, the DNA is TGTGCCTGGACCGAGGGGAAAAGGGTCACAGATACGCAGTATTTT. Filled out from reference TRBV30 and TRBJ2-3, the complete variable domain reads SQTIHQWPATLVQPVGSPLSLECTVEGTSNPNLYWYRQAAGRGLQLLFYSVGIGQISSEVPQNLSASRPQDRQFILSSKKLLLSDSGFYLCAWTEGKRVTDTQYFGPGTRLTVL.

In its sample, this clonotype was seen many times. The chain employs TRBV12-3 or TRBV12-4 and TRBJ2-1; D possibly uses TRBD1 or TRBD2 (6 bases each). Trimming stripped 6 bases from V and 9 bases from J, with 15 bases between. The CDR3 has 13 residues. The CDR3 DNA reads TGTGCCAGCAGCCCCACTAGCAGGGGTGAGCAGTTCTTC. Residues: CASSPTSRGEQFF.

This clonotype was observed a handful of times. As DNA, the CDR3 is TGTGCCAGCAGCTTTTGGACAGGTTGGAGCACTGAAGCTTTCTTT. It is translated as CASSFWTGWSTEAFF. This rearrangement joins TRBV7-9 to TRBJ1-1, with 7 bases identical to TRBD1. Germline V lookup: CDR1 SEHNR, CDR2 FQNEAQ (reference sequence). V was clipped by 3 bases and J by 4 bases; unmatched bases: 8. The CDR3 consists of 15 residues.

This clonotype was observed at least ten times. This chain connects TRBV4-2 to TRBJ2-2, with 7 bases that match TRBD2. Trimming cost V 0 bases and J 7 bases; bases outside gene matches: 8. This CDR3 has 16 residues. In germline, CDR1 is LGHNA, CDR2 YNFKEQ. The CDR3 loop is CASSQDLAGRGGELFF. As DNA, the CDR3 is TGTGCCAGCAGCCAAGATCTTGCAGGGAGGGGCGGGGAGCTGTTTTTT.

This chain connects TRBV7-8 to TRBJ1-6; no firm D call. V gave up 1 base and J gave up 8 bases, with 12 bases separating them. Per germline, CDR1 SGHVS and CDR2 FQNEAQ. This CDR3 is built from 15 residues. CDR3 amino acids: CASSLEQAGDSPLHF. The CDR3 nucleotides are TGTGCCAGCAGCTTAGAGCAGGCCGGGGATTCACCCCTCCACTTT.

V is TRBV3-1 and J is TRBJ1-1; TRBD1 is a possible D gene (6 bases). Trimming stripped 4 bases from V and 3 bases from J, with 9 bases between. This CDR3 spans 13 amino acids. Germline loops: CDR1 LGHDT, CDR2 YNNKEL (reference sequence). The CDR3 here is CASSPQGYTEAFF. For the CDR3, the DNA is TGTGCCAGCAGCCCCCAGGGGTACACTGAAGCTTTCTTT.

About this clonotype: Since a much larger clone is just one base distant, this may be a read error. The chain couples TRBV28 to TRBJ2-7; tentatively, D is TRBD2 (6 bases). Germline CDR1 and CDR2: MDHEN and SYDVKM. The CDR3 is made up of 12 amino acids. Between the trimmed V and J ends, which lost 6 bases and 8 bases, there was a span of 14 bases. The CDR3 bases are TGTGCCAGCAGCCAGACTAGTCTCCAGCAGTACTTC. Protein sequence: CASSQTSLQQYF.

This clonotype was seen repeatedly, ten times or more. The chain joins TRBV29-1 to TRBJ2-1; no reliable D call. CDR1 is SQVTM, CDR2 ANQGSEA, per germline. V dropped 1 base and J dropped 4 bases, with 5 bases sitting between them. The length of the CDR3 is 12 residues. The CDR3 loop reads CSVEAGYNEQFF. The CDR3, as DNA: TGCAGCGTTGAAGCAGGTTACAATGAGCAGTTCTTC.

This clonotype was seen more than once but under ten times. This sequence joins TRBV20-1 and TRBJ2-5; TRBD1 or TRBD2 may be the D gene (6 bases each). Trimming shortened V by 6 bases and J by 2 bases, and 13 bases separated the two germline ends. The CDR3 extends over 13 amino acids. The germline CDR1 and CDR2 sequences are DFQATT and SNEGSKA (reference sequence). CDR3 region: CSAGGGRQETQYF. For the CDR3, the DNA is TGCAGTGCCGGAGGGGGGAGGCAAGAGACCCAGTACTTC.

This clonotype showed up many times. The J gene is TRBJ2-7, the V gene TRBV6-2 or TRBV6-3, with TRBD2 identical over 8 bases. The V segment lost 4 bases and the J segment 2 bases; nucleotides outside the gene matches: 10. Germline V gives CDR1 MNHEY, CDR2 SVGEGT. The CDR3 loop spans 16 amino acids. CDR3 coding DNA: TGTGCCAGCAGTTCGAATGTAGCGGGACGGGCCTACGAGCAGTACTTC. Its protein is CASSSNVAGRAYEQYF.

This clonotype was picked up many times. J is TRBJ2-3 and V is TRBV12-3 or TRBV12-4; 12 nucleotides match TRBD2. Trimming removed 5 bases from V and 2 bases from J; junction bases left unmatched: 5. The CDR3 is 16 amino acids. CDR3 amino acids: CASSPTSGGFTDTQYF. The CDR3 region has the DNA TGTGCCAGCAGTCCGACTAGCGGGGGTTTCACAGATACGCAGTATTTT.